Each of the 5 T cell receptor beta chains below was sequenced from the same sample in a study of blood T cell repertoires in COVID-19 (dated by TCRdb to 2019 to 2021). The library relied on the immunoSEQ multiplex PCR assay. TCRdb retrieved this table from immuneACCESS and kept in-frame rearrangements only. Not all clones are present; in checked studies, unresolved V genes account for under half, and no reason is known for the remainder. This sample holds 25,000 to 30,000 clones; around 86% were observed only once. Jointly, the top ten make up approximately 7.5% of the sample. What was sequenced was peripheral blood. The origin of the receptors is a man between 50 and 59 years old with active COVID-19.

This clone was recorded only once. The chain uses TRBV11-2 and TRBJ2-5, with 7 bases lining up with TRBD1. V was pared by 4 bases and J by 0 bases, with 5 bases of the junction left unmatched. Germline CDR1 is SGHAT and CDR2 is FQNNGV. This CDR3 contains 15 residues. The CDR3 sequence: CASSSGQRNQETQYF. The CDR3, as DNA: TGTGCCAGCAGCTCGGGACAGAGGAACCAAGAGACCCAGTACTTC.

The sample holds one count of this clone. CDR3 in DNA: TGCGCCAGCAGCATTGGTGACAGGGGGCAGGCTGAAGCTTTCTTT. Translating it yields CASSIGDRGQAEAFF. This chain connects TRBV5-1 to TRBJ1-1; 10 nucleotides align to TRBD1. The CDR3 sequence is 15 residues long. The V and J ends lost 4 bases and 6 bases, in that order; junction bases with no gene match: 9. Germline CDR1 reads SGHRS; CDR2 reads YFSETQ.

The CDR3 DNA follows: TGTGCCAGCAGTTTCCGCCAGGGGCCCTTTTCTTACACAGATACGCAGTATTTT. It is translated as CASSFRQGPFSYTDTQYF. The J gene is TRBJ2-3, the V gene TRBV27; tentatively, D is TRBD1 (6 bases). CDR1 and CDR2 (germline): MNHEY, SMNVEV (reference sequence). Trimming removed 3 bases from V and 2 bases from J, with 21 bases in between. This CDR3 has 18 amino acids.

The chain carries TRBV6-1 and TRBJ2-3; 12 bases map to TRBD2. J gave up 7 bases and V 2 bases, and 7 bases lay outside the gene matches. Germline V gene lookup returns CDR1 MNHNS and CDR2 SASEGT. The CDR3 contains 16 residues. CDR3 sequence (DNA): TGTGCCAGCAGTGAAAGGCTAGCGGGGGGGATAAATACGCAGTATTTT. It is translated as CASSERLAGGINTQYF.

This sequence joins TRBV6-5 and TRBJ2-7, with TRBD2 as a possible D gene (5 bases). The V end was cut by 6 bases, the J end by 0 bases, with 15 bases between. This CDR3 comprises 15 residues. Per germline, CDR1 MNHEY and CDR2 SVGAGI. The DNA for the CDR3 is TGTGCCAGCAGCCGGGCAGTGGGGAGCTCCTACGAGCAGTACTTC. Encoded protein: CASSRAVGSSYEQYF.